This TCR beta chain is from a study of post-analysis software for immune sequencing data. Study context: Recorded disease courses covered relapsing-remitting, secondary progressive and progressive-relapsing multiple sclerosis. Some patients had no subtype annotation. Study-wide results and caveats: Samples sharing a preparation batch grouped tightly together when assessed by F measure. Patients had higher frequencies than controls of a few TRBV segments, including TRBV5-6, TRBV5-1 and TRBV20-1. The normalized Chao1 diversity of multiple sclerosis patients was significantly lower than that of controls.

As to this clonotype: Its antigen is undetermined.

Researchers reported that TCR beta cDNA libraries carried unique molecular identifiers. It was from roughly 1.1 to 9.2 million T cells that approximately 500,000 cDNA molecules came. MiXCR was run by TCRdb on the PCR reads, yielding one entry per CDR3 protein. The table shows 600,000 to 700,000 distinct CDR3 sequences, with 55% to 60% occurring only once. The CDR3 sequence is 16 residues long. Germline V lookup: CDR1 SGHTA, CDR2 FQGNSA. J lost 6 bases, V lost 1 base, and 8 bases had no gene match. V usage is TRBV7-2 and J usage is TRBJ2-1; 8 bases agree with TRBD2. The source of this sequence is a girl aged 2 to 10 with multiple sclerosis. The sample taken for sequencing was blood. CDR3 sequence reads: CASSLGLGLGSNEQFF. The CDR3 DNA sequence: TGTGCCAGCAGCTTAGGGTTGGGACTAGGGAGCAATGAGCAGTTCTTC. Using reference TRBV7-2 and TRBJ2-1 for the parts outside the CDR3, the full variable domain is GAGVSQSPSNKVTEKGKDVELRCDPISGHTALYWYRQSLGQGLEFLIYFQGNSAPDKSGLPSDRFSAERTGGSVSTLTIQRTQQEDSAVYLCASSLGLGLGSNEQFFGPGTRLTVL.